The 10 T cell receptor beta chains below were found in one sample sequenced in a study of T-cell memory formation after mild COVID-19. One entry per CDR3 protein results from TCRdb running MiXCR on the 5' RACE reads. The sample carries some 160,000 distinct CDR3 sequences, approximately 13% recorded once. The specimen sequenced was PBMCs or a T cell subset sorted from them (not recorded which). The source is a man between 18 and 29 years old who had mild COVID-19 (a few samples of this study predate the infection). Cell type and time point are not known.

This clonotype is a singleton in its sample. The rearrangement links TRBV5-1 to TRBJ1-1; 8 bases are shared with TRBD1. The germline V gene encodes CDR1 SGHRS and CDR2 YFSETQ. The V gene end was trimmed by 0 bases and the J gene end by 11 bases; junction bases not matched to a gene: 9. The CDR3 length is 14 residues. The CDR3 reads CASSLDRGAGVAFF. The CDR3 DNA follows: TGCGCCAGCAGCTTGGACAGGGGGGCAGGAGTGGCTTTCTTT.

This clonotype was recorded many times. The chain is built from TRBV23-1 and TRBJ2-1, with TRBD1 as a possible D gene (6 bases). TRBV23-1 counts as an open reading frame of uncertain function. Trimming shortened V by 4 bases and J by 6 bases, and 22 bases separated the two germline ends. The length of the CDR3 is 17 residues. The CDR3: CASSLRGNGTFGNEQFF. The CDR3, as DNA: TGCGCCAGCAGTCTGCGAGGGAACGGGACATTTGGCAATGAGCAGTTCTTC.

This clonotype was detected a few times. The rearrangement uses TRBV3-1 and TRBJ2-3, with D hard to call. The CDR3 totals 15 residues. V gave up 4 bases and J gave up 1 base, with 12 bases separating them. The germline gives CDR1 LGHDT, CDR2 YNNKEL (reference sequence). In DNA form, the CDR3 reads TGTGCCAGCAGCCGTGGAAGTGGGGGCACAGATACGCAGTATTTT. This sequence encodes CASSRGSGGTDTQYF.

This clonotype was seen more than once but under ten times. The CDR3 DNA reads as TGTGCCAGCAGTTTATCGGGGGGTGGAGATACGCAGTATTTT. It encodes CASSLSGGGDTQYF. The rearrangement uses TRBV28 and TRBJ2-3; TRBD2 matches at 7 bases. V lost 1 base to trimming and J lost 5 bases; unmatched junction nucleotides: 3. The CDR3 is 14 amino acids. Looked up from germline, CDR1 is MDHEN and CDR2 is SYDVKM.

This clonotype came up many times. The rearrangement uses TRBV6-6 and TRBJ2-5; TRBD1 matches at 7 bases. Losses at the gene ends were 5 bases for V and 0 bases for J; bases not matched to a gene: 6. The CDR3 covers 15 residues. Per the germline V gene, CDR1 is MNHNY and CDR2 is SVGAGI (reference sequence). CDR3 sequence (DNA): TGTGCCAGCAGTGACCGGGACAGATACCAAGAGACCCAGTACTTC. This gives the protein CASSDRDRYQETQYF.

This clonotype has a handful of counts. This chain joins TRBV18 and TRBJ1-1, with TRBD1 matching 11 bases. The J segment lost 4 bases and the V segment lost 4 bases, leaving 5 bases of the junction unmatched. The CDR3 totals 15 residues. Germline-derived CDR1 and CDR2 are KGHSH and LQKENI. CDR3 bases: TGTGCCAGCTCACTTGGGACAGGGGGTGCCACTGAAGCTTTCTTT. This gives the protein CASSLGTGGATEAFF.

The chain joins TRBV7-2 to TRBJ2-5; possibly TRBD1 for D (6 bases). Trimming shortened V by 3 bases and J by 5 bases, and 16 bases separated the two germline ends. CDR3 length: 15 residues. CDR1 and CDR2 from the germline V gene are SGHTA and FQGNSA. The CDR3 loop is CASSFWQGLPETQYF. CDR3 nucleotides: TGTGCCAGCAGCTTTTGGCAGGGGCTCCCGGAGACCCAGTACTTC.

In its sample, this clonotype was seen a few times. The V and J genes are TRBV11-2 and TRBJ1-2, with D possibly matching TRBD1 (5 bases). Looked up from germline, CDR1 is SGHAT and CDR2 is FQNNGV. This CDR3 spans 12 amino acids. V dropped 3 bases and J dropped 7 bases, with 9 bases sitting between them. The CDR3 sequence: CASSFQGRGYTF. The CDR3 DNA sequence: TGTGCCAGCAGCTTCCAGGGTCGTGGCTACACCTTC.

This CDR3 reads CASSSRRDGGTGELFF. CDR3 DNA sequence: TGTGCCAGCAGCTCCCGCCGGGACGGCGGGACCGGGGAGCTGTTTTTT. This chain joins TRBV7-2 and TRBJ2-2, with D possibly called TRBD1 or TRBD2 (5 bases each). The CDR3 is 16 amino acids. Trimming removed 4 bases at V and 5 bases at J, with 17 bases between. The germline gives CDR1 SGHTA, CDR2 FQGNSA.

The chain carries TRBV5-5 and TRBJ2-5; 10 nucleotides agree with TRBD2. The CDR3 extends over 15 amino acids. Trimming took 5 bases from V and 5 from J; bases not matched to a gene: 9. Germline loops: CDR1 SGHKS, CDR2 YYEKEE (reference sequence). The CDR3 coding sequence is TGTGCCAGCAGTCCCCTAGCGGGAGTTTTGGAGACCCAGTACTTC. Translated, it gives CASSPLAGVLETQYF.